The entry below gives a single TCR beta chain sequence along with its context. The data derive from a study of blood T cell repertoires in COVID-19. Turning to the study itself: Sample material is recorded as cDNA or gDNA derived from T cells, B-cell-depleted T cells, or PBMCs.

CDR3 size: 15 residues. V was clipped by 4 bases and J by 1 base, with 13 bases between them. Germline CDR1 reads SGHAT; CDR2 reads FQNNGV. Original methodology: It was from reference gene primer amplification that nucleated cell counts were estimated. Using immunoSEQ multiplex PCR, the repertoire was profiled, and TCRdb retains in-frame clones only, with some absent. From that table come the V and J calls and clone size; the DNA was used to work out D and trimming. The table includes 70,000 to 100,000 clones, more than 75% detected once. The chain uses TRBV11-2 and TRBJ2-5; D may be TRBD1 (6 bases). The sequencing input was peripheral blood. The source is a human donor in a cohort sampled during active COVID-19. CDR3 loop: CASSYLGTPQETQYF. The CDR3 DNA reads TGTGCCAGCAGCTACCTCGGGACACCCCAAGAGACCCAGTACTTC.